The 31 T cell receptor beta chains below were found in one sample sequenced in a study of T cell repertoires in cytomegalovirus infection. One entry per CDR3 protein results from TCRdb running MiXCR on the reads. The table lists hundreds of thousands of distinct CDR3 sequences, less than 40% of them singletons. Input material: PBMCs. The receptors were gathered from a human donor in good health (CMV status not recorded). Some clones in this sample may be carry-over from other donors' samples.

The genes are TRBV7-6 and TRBJ1-4; 7 bases are shared with TRBD1. This CDR3 is built from 15 residues. The germline CDR1 and CDR2 sequences are SGHVS and FNYEAQ. V shed 5 bases, J shed 8 bases, and the junction held 11 bases outside the gene matches. In DNA, the CDR3 is TGTGCCAGCAGCCCTCACAGGGGAGGAGGAGAAAAACTGTTTTTT. It codes for CASSPHRGGGEKLFF.

The rearrangement joins TRBV7-4 to TRBJ2-6; 7 positions agree with TRBD1. Germline loops: CDR1 SGHVT, CDR2 SQSDAQ. The J segment lost 1 base and the V segment lost 5 bases, leaving 17 bases of the junction unmatched. The CDR3 totals 20 residues. CDR3 region: CASSGRGARGLRSGANVLTF. The CDR3 region has the DNA TGTGCCAGCAGCGGTAGAGGGGCCAGGGGGTTACGTTCTGGGGCCAACGTCCTGACTTTC. The full variable domain, its missing parts supplied by reference TRBV7-4 and TRBJ2-6, is GAGVSQSPRYKVAKRGRDVALRCDSISGHVTLYWYRQTLGQGSEVLTYSQSDAQRDKSGRPSGRFSAERPERSVSTLKIQRTEQGDSAVYLCASSGRGARGLRSGANVLTFGAGSRLTVL.

The genes are TRBV7-2 and TRBJ2-7, with 8 bases that match TRBD1. V shed 1 base and J 2 bases; nucleotides not matched to a gene: 7. The CDR3 extends over 16 amino acids. Germline V gene data show CDR1 as SGHTA and CDR2 as FQGNSA. The DNA for the CDR3 is TGTGCCAGCAGCTTAGGACAGGGGCGCGGAGCCTACGAGCAGTACTTC. The encoded protein is CASSLGQGRGAYEQYF.

This clonotype was detected ten times or more. V usage is TRBV7-2 and J usage is TRBJ1-1; a weak D match, TRBD1 (6 bases). CDR3 length: 13 amino acids. Trimming stripped 7 bases from V and 4 bases from J, with 13 bases between. Germline loops: CDR1 SGHTA, CDR2 FQGNSA. The DNA for the CDR3 is TGTGCCAGCAAGGGCAGGGGCGGCACTGAAGCTTTCTTT. Its translation is CASKGRGGTEAFF.

This clonotype was seen more than once but under ten times. The V gene is TRBV28, the J gene TRBJ1-2; a possible D gene is TRBD1 (5 bases). The CDR3 has 15 residues. CDR1 and CDR2 from the germline V gene are MDHEN and SYDVKM. The V end lost 6 bases, the J end lost 5 bases, and 19 bases lay between the germline ends. CDR3 loop: CASSLSHDRRYGYTF. CDR3 bases: TGTGCCAGCAGCCTATCCCACGACAGACGATATGGCTACACCTTC.

This clonotype has only a few counts. J is TRBJ2-7 and V is TRBV5-4, with 14 bases identical to TRBD2. V gave up 0 bases and J gave up 6 bases; unmatched junction bases: 5. The CDR3 runs to 16 residues. From germline, CDR1 is SGHNT and CDR2 YYREEE (reference sequence). The CDR3 DNA follows: TGTGCCAGCAGCTTGGGACTAGCGGGAGGGCCGAGCGAGCAGTACTTC. This codes for CASSLGLAGGPSEQYF.

Turning to this clonotype: Relative to the germline gene, one junction end is altered; a read error may explain this. Here the CDR3 DNA reads TGTGCCATAAGTGAGTCTGGTAGGGTACTGGCCCAAGAGACCCAGTACTTC. This encodes CAISESGRVLAQETQYF. The rearrangement uses TRBV10-3 and TRBJ2-5; no reliable D call. This CDR3 is built from 17 residues. CDR1 ENHRY and CDR2 SYGVKD come from the germline V gene.

This clonotype turned up a few times. The chain joins TRBV5-1 to TRBJ2-7; 11 bases match TRBD1. From germline, CDR1 is SGHRS and CDR2 YFSETQ. CDR3 length: 14 amino acids. The V segment lost 2 bases and the J segment 6 bases; nucleotides outside the gene matches: 4. DNA of the CDR3: TGCGCCAGCAGCTTCGGACAGGGGGCGTTCGAGCAGTACTTC. The encoded protein is CASSFGQGAFEQYF.

This clonotype has a count of ten or more. The chain is built from TRBV7-6 and TRBJ2-3; a weak D match, TRBD1 (5 bases). V was shortened by 6 bases and J by 8 bases, with 12 bases between the two germline ends. Germline-derived CDR1 and CDR2 are SGHVS and FNYEAQ. The CDR3 totals 12 residues. CDR3 coding DNA: TGTGCCAGCAGTGATAGGGGTGGTACGCAGTATTTT. This codes for CASSDRGGTQYF. The full variable domain, rest sourced from reference TRBV7-6 and TRBJ2-3, is GAGVSQSPRYKVTKRGQDVALRCDPISGHVSLYWYRQALGQGPEFLTYFNYEAQQDKSGLPNDRFSAERPEGSISTLTIQRTEQRDSAMYRCASSDRGGTQYFGPGTRLTVL.

This clonotype was found many times. The chain joins TRBV12-3 or TRBV12-4 to TRBJ2-2; D remains ambiguous. V was clipped by 5 bases and J by 3 bases, with 7 bases between them. The CDR3 sequence is 13 residues long. The CDR3 reads CASSVIHTGELFF. The DNA of the CDR3 is TGTGCCAGCAGTGTCATACACACCGGGGAGCTGTTTTTT.

This clonotype showed up just a few times. The chain links TRBV2 to TRBJ2-3; TRBD2 matches 15 bases. Germline V lookup: CDR1 SNHLY, CDR2 FYNNEI. The CDR3 extends over 19 amino acids. V gave up 3 bases and J gave up 0 bases; unmatched junction bases: 7. CDR3 region: CASSDLPGLAGGSTDTQYF. CDR3 nucleotides: TGTGCCAGCAGTGATTTGCCGGGACTAGCGGGGGGAAGCACAGATACGCAGTATTTT.

Many counts were recorded for this clonotype. This chain joins TRBV6-2 or TRBV6-3 and TRBJ2-7; a possible D gene is TRBD1 (6 bases). The CDR3 spans 16 residues. V shed 7 bases and J shed 1 base, with 20 bases lying between them. Germline V CDR1 and CDR2: MNHEY, SVGEGT. CDR3 coding DNA: TGTGCCAGCAAGGTCGGGCCAGGGGTCGCATCCTACGAGCAGTACTTC. It translates to CASKVGPGVASYEQYF.

The chain carries TRBV28 and TRBJ2-7, with D hard to call. The CDR3 covers 14 residues. Per germline, CDR1 MDHEN and CDR2 SYDVKM. The V and J ends lost 3 bases and 4 bases respectively, with 13 bases between them. In DNA form, the CDR3 reads TGTGCCAGCAGTTTGTTGGATGTAAAGTACGAGCAGTACTTC. Its translation: CASSLLDVKYEQYF. The whole variable domain, filled in from reference TRBV28 and TRBJ2-7, reads DVKVTQSSRYLVKRTGEKVFLECVQDMDHENMFWYRQDPGLGLRLIYFSYDVKMKEKGDIPEGYSVSREKKERFSLILESASTNQTSMYLCASSLLDVKYEQYFGPGTRLTVT.

This clonotype was counted between two and nine times. The genes are TRBV19 and TRBJ2-2; TRBD2 matches 8 bases. With 7 bases clipped from V and 9 bases from J, the junction kept 16 bases outside the gene matches. The length of the CDR3 is 16 residues. The germline V gene has CDR1 LNHDA and CDR2 SQIVND (reference sequence). The CDR3 is CASKSSGSLAGRELFF. Here the CDR3 DNA reads TGTGCCAGTAAATCAAGCGGGAGTCTCGCAGGCCGGGAGCTGTTTTTT.

This clonotype turned up a few times. DNA for the CDR3: TGTGCCAGCAGCTTACAGGGACAGGGGGCTGATGAGCAGTTCTTC. Encoded protein: CASSLQGQGADEQFF. The chain carries TRBV7-3 and TRBJ2-1; TRBD1 matches at 12 bases. Trimming took 2 bases from V and 8 from J; bases not matched to a gene: 4. Germline CDR1 reads SGHTA; CDR2 reads FQGTGA. This CDR3 is built from 15 residues.

The chain carries TRBV4-2 and TRBJ2-2, with a weak D call TRBD1 (6 bases). Germline CDR1 reads LGHNA; CDR2 reads YNFKEQ. The V and J ends lost 11 bases and 3 bases respectively, with 19 bases between them. The CDR3 is 15 amino acids. CDR3: CASLAGARDTGELFF. CDR3 DNA sequence: TGTGCCTCACTCGCAGGGGCCCGTGACACCGGGGAGCTGTTTTTT.

This chain uses TRBV25-1 with TRBJ1-5; D is perhaps TRBD1 (5 bases). With 4 bases removed from V and 5 bases from J, the gap between germline ends came to 21 bases. Germline CDR1 MGHDK, CDR2 SYGVNS. The CDR3 totals 17 residues. This CDR3 is CASSGISGTPLDQPQHF. As DNA, the CDR3 is TGTGCCAGCAGTGGCATATCCGGGACCCCCCTAGATCAGCCCCAGCATTTT.

V and J are TRBV12-3 or TRBV12-4 and TRBJ2-1; D is unclear. The CDR3 runs to 14 residues. With 5 bases removed from V and 5 bases from J, the gap between germline ends came to 13 bases. CDR3 nucleotides: TGTGCCAGCAGTCCCACCGGGCCCAACAATGAGCAGTTCTTC. Protein sequence: CASSPTGPNNEQFF.

The chain links TRBV29-1 to TRBJ1-3; D not certain. V lost 5 bases and J 0 bases, leaving 11 bases between the germline ends. Germline V lookup: CDR1 SQVTM, CDR2 ANQGSEA. The CDR3 is made up of 14 amino acids. CDR3 residues: CSVWSASSGNTIYF. The CDR3 DNA follows: TGCAGCGTTTGGTCGGCGAGCTCTGGAAACACCATATATTTT. The full variable domain, its missing parts supplied by reference TRBV29-1 and TRBJ1-3, is SAVISQKPSRDICQRGTSLTIQCQVDSQVTMMFWYRQQPGQSLTLIATANQGSEATYESGFVIDKFPISRPNLTFSTLTVSNMSPEDSSIYLCSVWSASSGNTIYFGEGSWLTVV.

Points on this clonotype: The junction differs from germline at one of its ends, possibly a read error. The V gene is TRBV7-2, the J gene TRBJ2-7; 9 bases line up with TRBD2. Germline V gives CDR1 SGHTA, CDR2 FQGNSA. The CDR3 loop spans 15 amino acids. The CDR3 DNA sequence: TGTGCCATCAGCTCTACTAGCGGGCCGGTCTACGAGCAGTACTTC. Translation: CAISSTSGPVYEQYF.

This chain connects TRBV5-4 to TRBJ1-1, with TRBD1 matching 7 bases. The CDR3 is made up of 15 amino acids. After removal of 3 bases from V and 4 bases from J, the junction contained 9 bases not matched to a gene. CDR1 is SGHNT and CDR2 is YYREEE in the germline V gene (reference sequence). The CDR3 DNA is TGTGCCAGCAGCTCCCCGACAGGGAGGAGCACTGAAGCTTTCTTT. This sequence encodes CASSSPTGRSTEAFF.

The chain employs TRBV12-3 or TRBV12-4 and TRBJ2-7, with 7 bases aligning to TRBD1. The V gene end was trimmed by 7 bases and the J gene end by 0 bases; junction bases not matched to a gene: 12. This CDR3 comprises 16 residues. The CDR3 loop is CASTTGTARVSYEQYF. CDR3 DNA sequence: TGTGCCAGCACTACCGGGACAGCCCGGGTCTCCTACGAGCAGTACTTC.

This chain connects TRBV6-6 to TRBJ1-1; TRBD1 agrees at 7 bases. Per the germline V gene, CDR1 is MNHNY and CDR2 is SVGAGI (reference sequence). J lost 4 bases, V lost 4 bases, and 9 bases had no gene match. This CDR3 is built from 15 residues. The chain's CDR3 is CASSSPKQGSTEAFF. CDR3 coding DNA: TGTGCCAGCAGTTCCCCCAAACAGGGGAGCACTGAAGCTTTCTTT.

This clonotype appeared many times. The rearrangement joins TRBV12-3 or TRBV12-4 to TRBJ2-7; D is unresolved. V gave up 5 bases and J gave up 0 bases, with 11 bases separating them. CDR3 length equals 14 residues. The CDR3 sequence: CASSIHGVSYEQYF. The CDR3 DNA reads as TGTGCCAGCAGTATACACGGAGTCTCCTACGAGCAGTACTTC.

This clonotype appeared a single time. The chain links TRBV6-8 to TRBJ2-5; 8 bases map to TRBD1. The V and J ends lost 5 bases and 2 bases, in that order; junction bases with no gene match: 7. The CDR3 runs 15 residues. From germline, CDR1 is MNHGY and CDR2 SAAAGT. The CDR3 spells CASSAFGTGQETQYF. Here the CDR3 DNA reads TGTGCCAGCAGTGCTTTTGGGACAGGTCAAGAGACCCAGTACTTC.

A few counts support this clonotype. The chain couples TRBV7-8 to TRBJ2-5; 7 nucleotides agree with TRBD2. The CDR3 contains 16 residues. CDR1 SGHVS and CDR2 FQNEAQ come from the germline V gene. The junction had 11 bases not matched to a gene; V was cut back by 3 bases and J by 4 bases. The CDR3 loop reads CASSFTRGRGIETQYF. In nucleotides, the CDR3 is TGTGCCAGCAGCTTCACCAGAGGGCGGGGGATAGAGACCCAGTACTTC.

V is TRBV24-1 and J is TRBJ1-5; 7 bases fit TRBD1. V trimming: 4 bases; J trimming: 6 bases; junction bases outside the gene matches: 2. There are 13 residues in the CDR3. Per the germline V gene, CDR1 is KGHDR and CDR2 is SFDVKD. The CDR3 sequence is CATSDRGSQPQHF. The CDR3 coding sequence is TGTGCCACCAGTGACAGGGGGAGTCAGCCCCAGCATTTT.

V usage is TRBV28 and J usage is TRBJ2-2, with a weak D call TRBD2 (6 bases). This CDR3 contains 16 residues. The ends were cut back, 7 bases at V and 2 bases at J, with 17 bases in the middle. The V gene's germline CDR1 is MDHEN and CDR2 SYDVKM. The CDR3 here is CASKPGARSNTGELFF. CDR3 sequence (DNA): TGTGCCAGCAAACCGGGAGCGAGATCCAACACCGGGGAGCTGTTTTTT.

This chain links TRBV7-2 with TRBJ1-3; D might be TRBD1 (6 bases). Trimming stripped 2 bases from V and 0 bases from J, with 11 bases between. Per germline, CDR1 SGHTA and CDR2 FQGNSA. The CDR3 spans 16 residues. The CDR3 coding sequence is TGTGCCAGCAGCTTAAACAGGGTCAGCTCTGGAAACACCATATATTTT. Translation: CASSLNRVSSGNTIYF.

The rearrangement links TRBV27 to TRBJ2-7, with TRBD2 identical over 7 bases. The CDR3 loop spans 16 amino acids. V shed 1 base, J shed 0 bases, and the junction held 6 bases outside the gene matches. Germline CDR1 reads MNHEY; CDR2 reads SMNVEV (reference sequence). The CDR3 reads CASSLLSTSVSYEQYF. The CDR3 nucleotides are TGTGCCAGCAGTTTATTGTCTACTAGCGTCTCCTACGAGCAGTACTTC.

This clonotype turned up a few times. The V gene is TRBV11-2, the J gene TRBJ1-4, with TRBD1 as a possible D gene (6 bases). The V and J ends lost 2 bases and 3 bases respectively, with 10 bases between them. Germline V gives CDR1 SGHAT, CDR2 FQNNGV. The CDR3 covers 15 residues. Here the CDR3 reads CASSLTRGPNEKLFF. CDR3 in DNA: TGTGCCAGCAGCTTAACCCGGGGGCCTAATGAAAAACTGTTTTTT.